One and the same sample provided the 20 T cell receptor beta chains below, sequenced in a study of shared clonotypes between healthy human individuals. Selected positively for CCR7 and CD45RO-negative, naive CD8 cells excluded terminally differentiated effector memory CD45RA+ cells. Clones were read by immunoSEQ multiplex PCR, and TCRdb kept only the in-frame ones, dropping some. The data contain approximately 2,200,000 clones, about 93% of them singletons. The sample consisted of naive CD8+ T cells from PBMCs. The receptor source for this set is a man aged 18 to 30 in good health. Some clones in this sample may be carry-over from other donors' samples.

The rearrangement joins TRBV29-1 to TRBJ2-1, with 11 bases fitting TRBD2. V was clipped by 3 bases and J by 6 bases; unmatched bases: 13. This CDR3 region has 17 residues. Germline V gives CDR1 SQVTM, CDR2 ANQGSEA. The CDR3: CSVETPLLAGGSNEQFF. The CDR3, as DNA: TGCAGCGTTGAGACACCACTTCTAGCGGGAGGAAGCAATGAGCAGTTCTTC.

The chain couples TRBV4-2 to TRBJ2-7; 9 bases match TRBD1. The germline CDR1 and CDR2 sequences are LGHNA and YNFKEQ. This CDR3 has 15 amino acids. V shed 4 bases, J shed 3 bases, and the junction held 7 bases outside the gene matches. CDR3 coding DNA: TGTGCCAGCAGCCTACCGGGGACAGGGAGCTACGAGCAGTACTTC. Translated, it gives CASSLPGTGSYEQYF.

The CDR3 region is CASSLLFTEHAYEQYF. In nucleotides, the CDR3 is TGTGCCAGCAGCTTATTATTCACAGAGCACGCCTACGAGCAGTACTTC. The chain recombines TRBV11-2 with TRBJ2-7; no clear D. The germline V and J ends were trimmed by 2 bases and 2 bases, with 16 bases remaining between them. Germline-derived CDR1 and CDR2 are SGHAT and FQNNGV. The CDR3 runs to 16 residues.

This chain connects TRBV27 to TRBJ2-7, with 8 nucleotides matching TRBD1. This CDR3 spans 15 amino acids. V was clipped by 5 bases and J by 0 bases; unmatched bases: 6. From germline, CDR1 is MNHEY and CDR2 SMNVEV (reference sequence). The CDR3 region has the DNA TGTGCCAGCAGTCCGGGACAGGAAGTCTCCTACGAGCAGTACTTC. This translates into CASSPGQEVSYEQYF.

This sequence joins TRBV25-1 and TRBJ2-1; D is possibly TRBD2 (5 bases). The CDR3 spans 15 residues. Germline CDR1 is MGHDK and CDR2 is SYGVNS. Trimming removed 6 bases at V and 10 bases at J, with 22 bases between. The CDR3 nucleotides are TGTGCCAGCAGGTGGTCTAGAGGGAGTGTGGGGGAGCAGTTCTTC. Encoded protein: CASRWSRGSVGEQFF.

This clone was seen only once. The CDR3 DNA reads as TGTGCCAGCAGCGTAGGGATCGGGCTAGCTTTGGACGATACGCAGTATTTT. This sequence encodes CASSVGIGLALDDTQYF. The V gene is TRBV9, the J gene TRBJ2-3; D is possibly TRBD2 (5 bases). There are 17 residues in the CDR3. Germline CDR1 SGDLS, CDR2 YYNGEE. V gave up 0 bases and J gave up 6 bases, with 20 bases separating them. Supplemented by reference TRBV9 and TRBJ2-3, the full variable domain reads DSGVTQTPKHLITATGQRVTLRCSPRSGDLSVYWYQQSLDQGLQFLIQYYNGEERAKGNILERFSAQQFPDLHSELNLSSLELGDSALYFCASSVGIGLALDDTQYFGPGTRLTVL.

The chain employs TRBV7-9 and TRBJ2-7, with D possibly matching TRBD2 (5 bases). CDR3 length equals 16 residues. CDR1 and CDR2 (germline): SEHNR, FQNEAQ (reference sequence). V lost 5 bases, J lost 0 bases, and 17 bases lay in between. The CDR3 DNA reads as TGTGCCAGCAGCGCCGATGGGCGGAGGAGCTCCTACGAGCAGTACTTC. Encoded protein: CASSADGRRSSYEQYF.

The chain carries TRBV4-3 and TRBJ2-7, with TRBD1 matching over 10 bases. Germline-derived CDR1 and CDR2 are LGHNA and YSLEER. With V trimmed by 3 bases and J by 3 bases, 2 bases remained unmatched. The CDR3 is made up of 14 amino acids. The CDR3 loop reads CASSQRDRGYEQYF. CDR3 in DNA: TGCGCCAGCAGCCAGCGGGACAGGGGCTACGAGCAGTACTTC.

In DNA, the CDR3 is TGTGCCAGCAGCTTAGTAGGGGGCGAGGCAGATACGCAGTATTTT. Its protein is CASSLVGGEADTQYF. The V call is TRBV7-3, the J call TRBJ2-3, with 7 bases lining up with TRBD1. Losses at the gene ends were 2 bases for V and 4 bases for J; bases not matched to a gene: 6. This CDR3 is 15 amino acids long. Germline lookup yields CDR1 SGHTA and CDR2 FQGTGA.

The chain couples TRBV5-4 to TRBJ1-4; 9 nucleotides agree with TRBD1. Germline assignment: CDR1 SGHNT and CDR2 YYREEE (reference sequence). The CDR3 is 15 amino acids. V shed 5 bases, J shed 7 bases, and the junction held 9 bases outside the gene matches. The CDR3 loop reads CASSRGQGGSEKLFF. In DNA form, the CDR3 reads TGTGCCAGCAGTAGGGGACAGGGCGGGAGTGAAAAACTGTTTTTT.

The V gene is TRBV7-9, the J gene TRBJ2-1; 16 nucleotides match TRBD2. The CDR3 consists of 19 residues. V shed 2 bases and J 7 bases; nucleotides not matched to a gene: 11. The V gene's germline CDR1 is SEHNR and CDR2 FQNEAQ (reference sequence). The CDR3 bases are TGTGCCAGCAGCTTACTACCCGGGACTAGCGGGAGGGCGGGGAATGAGCAGTTCTTC. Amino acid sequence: CASSLLPGTSGRAGNEQFF.

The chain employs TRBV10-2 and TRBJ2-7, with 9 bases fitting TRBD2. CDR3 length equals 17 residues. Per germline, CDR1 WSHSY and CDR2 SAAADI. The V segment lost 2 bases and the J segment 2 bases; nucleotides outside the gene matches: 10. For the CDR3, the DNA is TGCGCCAGCAGTGAGCCTGCCCTAGCGGGATACCCCTACGAGCAGTACTTC. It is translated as CASSEPALAGYPYEQYF.

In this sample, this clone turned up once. The CDR3 bases are TGTGCCAGCAGCTTAAGCGGAGGCGGCTACACCTTC. This translates into CASSLSGGGYTF. V is TRBV7-3 and J is TRBJ1-2; no clear D gene. V was clipped by 1 base and J by 8 bases, with 8 bases between them. CDR1 SGHTA and CDR2 FQGTGA come from the germline V gene. CDR3 length: 12 residues.

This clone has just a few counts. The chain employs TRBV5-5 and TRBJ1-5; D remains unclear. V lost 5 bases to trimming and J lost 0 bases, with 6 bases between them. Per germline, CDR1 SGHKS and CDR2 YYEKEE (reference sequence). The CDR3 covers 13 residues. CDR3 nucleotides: TGTGCCAGCAGGTTGAATAGCAATCAGCCCCAGCATTTT. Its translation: CASRLNSNQPQHF.

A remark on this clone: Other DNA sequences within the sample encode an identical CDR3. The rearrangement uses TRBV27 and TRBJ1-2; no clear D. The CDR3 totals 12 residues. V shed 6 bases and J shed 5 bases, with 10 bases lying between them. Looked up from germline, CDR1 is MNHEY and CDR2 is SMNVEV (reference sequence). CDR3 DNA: TGTGCCAGCAGCCGTGGAGGTTATGGCTACACCTTC. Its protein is CASSRGGYGYTF.

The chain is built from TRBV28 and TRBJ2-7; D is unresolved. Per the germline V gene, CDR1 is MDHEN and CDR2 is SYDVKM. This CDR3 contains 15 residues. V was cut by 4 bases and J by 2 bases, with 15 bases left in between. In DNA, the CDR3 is TGTGCCAGCAGTTCTTCTACCCAAATCCCCTACGAGCAGTACTTC. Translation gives CASSSSTQIPYEQYF.

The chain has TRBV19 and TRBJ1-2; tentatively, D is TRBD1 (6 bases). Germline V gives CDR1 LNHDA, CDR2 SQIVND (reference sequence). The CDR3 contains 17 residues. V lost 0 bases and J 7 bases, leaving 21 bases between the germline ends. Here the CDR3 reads CASSIDNPDPGAGGYTF. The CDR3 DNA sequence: TGTGCCAGTAGTATAGACAACCCGGATCCGGGGGCCGGTGGCTACACCTTC.

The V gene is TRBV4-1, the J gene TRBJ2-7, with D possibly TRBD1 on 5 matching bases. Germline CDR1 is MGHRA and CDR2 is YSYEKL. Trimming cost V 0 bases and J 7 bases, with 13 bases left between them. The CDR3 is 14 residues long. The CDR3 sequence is CASSQDAWTLEQYF. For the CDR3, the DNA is TGCGCCAGCAGCCAAGATGCTTGGACACTTGAGCAGTACTTC.

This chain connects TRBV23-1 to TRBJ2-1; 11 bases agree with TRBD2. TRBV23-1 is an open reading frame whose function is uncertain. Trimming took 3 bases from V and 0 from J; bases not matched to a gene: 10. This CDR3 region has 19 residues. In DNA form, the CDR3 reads TGCGCCAGCAGTCATCAGAGACTAGCGGGGAACAGCTCCTACAATGAGCAGTTCTTC. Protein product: CASSHQRLAGNSSYNEQFF.

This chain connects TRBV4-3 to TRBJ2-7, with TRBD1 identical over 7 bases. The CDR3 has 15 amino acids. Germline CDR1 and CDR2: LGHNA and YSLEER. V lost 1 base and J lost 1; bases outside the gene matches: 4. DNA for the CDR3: TGCGCCAGCAGCCAAGTTTACAGGGGATCCTACGAGCAGTACTTC. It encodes CASSQVYRGSYEQYF.